Below, one T cell receptor beta chain is given with its context. Antigen unknown. The entry originates in a study of OX40 agonist ivuxolimab in advanced cancers. Study details: Hepatocellular carcinoma, melanoma, renal cell or head and neck cancer occurred in dose-escalation patients. Whole-study results and caveats: CD8+ T cells (on average) carried more expanded clones than CD4+ T cells.

The germline CDR1 and CDR2 sequences are MNHNY and SVGAGI (reference sequence). V lost 6 bases to trimming and J lost 3 bases; unmatched junction nucleotides: 1. CDR3 size: 12 residues. TCRdb keeps only in-frame clones here, not all; method: immunoSEQ multiplex PCR. The profile shows about 48,000 clones, approximately 86% of them singletons. The chain links TRBV6-6 to TRBJ2-5, with 7 positions matching TRBD1. The source material was CD4+ or CD8+ T cells sorted from blood, sampled in a trial of the OX40 agonist ivuxolimab. The receptor was derived from an adult with an advanced solid tumor such as melanoma, head and neck, liver or kidney cancer. In nucleotides, the CDR3 is TGTGCCAGCAGGGGACAGAAAGAGACCCAGTACTTC. It encodes CASRGQKETQYF.